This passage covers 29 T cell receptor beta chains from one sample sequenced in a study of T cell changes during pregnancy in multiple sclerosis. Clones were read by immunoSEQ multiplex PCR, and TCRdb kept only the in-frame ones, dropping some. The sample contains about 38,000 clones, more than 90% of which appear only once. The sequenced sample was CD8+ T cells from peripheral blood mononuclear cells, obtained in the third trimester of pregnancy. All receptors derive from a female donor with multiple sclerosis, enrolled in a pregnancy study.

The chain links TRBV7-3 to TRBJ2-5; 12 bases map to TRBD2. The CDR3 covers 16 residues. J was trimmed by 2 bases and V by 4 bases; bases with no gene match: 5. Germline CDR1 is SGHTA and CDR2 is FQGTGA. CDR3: CASSSGLAGPQETQYF. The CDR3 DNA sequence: TGTGCCAGCAGCTCCGGACTAGCGGGGCCACAAGAGACCCAGTACTTC.

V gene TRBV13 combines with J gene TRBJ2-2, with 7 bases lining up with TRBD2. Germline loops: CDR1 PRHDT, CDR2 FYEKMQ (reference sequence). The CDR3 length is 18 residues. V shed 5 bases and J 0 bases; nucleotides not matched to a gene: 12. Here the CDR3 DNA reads TGTGCCAGCAGCACGGATCGACTAGCCCAAACGAACACCGGGGAGCTGTTTTTT. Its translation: CASSTDRLAQTNTGELFF. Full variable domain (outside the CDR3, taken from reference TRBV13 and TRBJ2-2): AAGVIQSPRHLIKEKRETATLKCYPIPRHDTVYWYQQGPGQDPQFLISFYEKMQSDKGSIPDRFSAQQFSDYHSELNMSSLELGDSALYFCASSTDRLAQTNTGELFFGEGSRLTVL.

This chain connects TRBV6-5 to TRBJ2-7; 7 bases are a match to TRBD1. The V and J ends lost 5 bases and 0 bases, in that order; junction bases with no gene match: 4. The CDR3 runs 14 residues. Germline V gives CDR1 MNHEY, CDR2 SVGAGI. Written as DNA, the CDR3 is TGTGCCAGCAGTACTGGACAGGACTCCTACGAGCAGTACTTC. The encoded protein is CASSTGQDSYEQYF.

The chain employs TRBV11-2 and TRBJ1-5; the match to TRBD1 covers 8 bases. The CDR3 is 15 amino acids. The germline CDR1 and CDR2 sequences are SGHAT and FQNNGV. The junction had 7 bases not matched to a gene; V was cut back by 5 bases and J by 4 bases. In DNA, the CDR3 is TGTGCCAGCAGCCGGACAGGGTCCGGGAATCAGCCCCAGCATTTT. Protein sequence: CASSRTGSGNQPQHF.

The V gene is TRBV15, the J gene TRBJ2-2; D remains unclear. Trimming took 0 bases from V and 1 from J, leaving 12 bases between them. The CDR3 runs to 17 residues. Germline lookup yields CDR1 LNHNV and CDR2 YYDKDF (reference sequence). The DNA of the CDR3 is TGTGCCACCAGCAGAGATCTTTCCGGTATGAACACCGGGGAGCTGTTTTTT. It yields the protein CATSRDLSGMNTGELFF. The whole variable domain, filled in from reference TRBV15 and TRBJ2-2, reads DAMVIQNPRYQVTQFGKPVTLSCSQTLNHNVMYWYQQKSSQAPKLLFHYYDKDFNNEADTPDNFQSRRPNTSFCFLDIRSPGLGDTAMYLCATSRDLSGMNTGELFFGEGSRLTVL.

CDR3 protein: CASSLNSAGSSYEQYF. Written as DNA, the CDR3 is TGCGCCAGCAGCTTGAATTCGGCGGGCAGCTCCTACGAGCAGTACTTC. The chain employs TRBV5-1 and TRBJ2-7; D might be TRBD2 (5 bases). The germline gives CDR1 SGHRS, CDR2 YFSETQ. Between the trimmed V and J ends, which lost 1 base and 0 bases, there was a span of 14 bases. The CDR3 covers 16 residues.

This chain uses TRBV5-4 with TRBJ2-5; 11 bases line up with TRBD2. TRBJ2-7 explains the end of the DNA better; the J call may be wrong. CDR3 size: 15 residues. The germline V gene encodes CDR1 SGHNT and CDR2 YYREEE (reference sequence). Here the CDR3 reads CASSHILAGVHEQYF. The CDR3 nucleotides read TGTGCCAGCAGCCACATACTAGCGGGAGTACACGAGCAGTACTTC.

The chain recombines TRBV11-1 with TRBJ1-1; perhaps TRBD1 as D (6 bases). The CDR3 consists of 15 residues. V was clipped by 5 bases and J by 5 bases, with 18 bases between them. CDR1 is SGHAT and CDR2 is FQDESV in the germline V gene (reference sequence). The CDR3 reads CASSPKRGGRTEAFF. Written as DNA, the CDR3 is TGTGCCAGCAGCCCGAAGAGGGGGGGTCGGACTGAAGCTTTCTTT.

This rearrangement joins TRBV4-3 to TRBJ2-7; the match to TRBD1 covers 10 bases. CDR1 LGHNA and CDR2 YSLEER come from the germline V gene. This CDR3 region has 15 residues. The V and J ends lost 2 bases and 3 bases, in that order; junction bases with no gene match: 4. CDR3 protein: CASSQPGQGIYEQYF. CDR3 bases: TGCGCCAGCAGCCAACCGGGACAGGGGATCTACGAGCAGTACTTC.

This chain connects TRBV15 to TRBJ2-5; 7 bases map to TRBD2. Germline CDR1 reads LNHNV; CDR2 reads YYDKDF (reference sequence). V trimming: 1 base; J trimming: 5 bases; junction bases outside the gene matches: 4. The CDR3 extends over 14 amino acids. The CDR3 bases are TGTGCCACCAGCAGAGTGTCGCGGGGGGAGACCCAGTACTTC. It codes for CATSRVSRGETQYF.

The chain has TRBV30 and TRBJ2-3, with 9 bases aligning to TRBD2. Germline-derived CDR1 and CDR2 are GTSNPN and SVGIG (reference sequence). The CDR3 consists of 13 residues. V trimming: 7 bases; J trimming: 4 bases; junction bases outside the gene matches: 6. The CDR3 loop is CAYGGRAADTQYF. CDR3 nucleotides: TGTGCCTATGGCGGGAGGGCTGCAGATACGCAGTATTTT.

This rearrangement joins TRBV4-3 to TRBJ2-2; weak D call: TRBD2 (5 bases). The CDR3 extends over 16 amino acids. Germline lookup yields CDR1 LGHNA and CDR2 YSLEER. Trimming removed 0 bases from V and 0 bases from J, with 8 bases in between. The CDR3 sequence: CASSQDSGTNTGELFF. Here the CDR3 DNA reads TGCGCCAGCAGCCAAGATTCGGGAACGAACACCGGGGAGCTGTTTTTT.

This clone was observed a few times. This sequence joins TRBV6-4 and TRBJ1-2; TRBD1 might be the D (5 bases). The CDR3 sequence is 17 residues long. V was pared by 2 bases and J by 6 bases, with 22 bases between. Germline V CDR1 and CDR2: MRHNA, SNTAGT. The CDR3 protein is CASSDGGAAPSGNGYTF. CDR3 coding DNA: TGTGCCAGCAGTGACGGAGGGGCGGCCCCCTCCGGCAATGGCTACACCTTC.

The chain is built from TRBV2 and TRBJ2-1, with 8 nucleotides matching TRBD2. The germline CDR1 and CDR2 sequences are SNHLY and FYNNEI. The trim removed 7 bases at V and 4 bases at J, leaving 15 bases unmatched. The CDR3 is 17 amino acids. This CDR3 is CASNGGSLREVYNEQFF. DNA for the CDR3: TGTGCCAGCAATGGGGGTAGTTTGCGGGAGGTATACAATGAGCAGTTCTTC.

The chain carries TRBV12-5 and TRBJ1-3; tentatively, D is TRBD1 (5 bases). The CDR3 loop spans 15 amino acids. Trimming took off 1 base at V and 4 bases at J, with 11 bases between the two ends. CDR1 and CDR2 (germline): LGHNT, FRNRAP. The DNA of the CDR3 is TGTGCTAGTGGTTTGGCCCAGGGCCCCGGAAACACCATATATTTT. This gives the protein CASGLAQGPGNTIYF. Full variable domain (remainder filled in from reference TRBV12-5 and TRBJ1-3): DARVTQTPRHKVTEMGQEVTMRCQPILGHNTVFWYRQTMMQGLELLAYFRNRAPLDDSGMPKDRFSAEMPDATLATLKIQPSEPRDSAVYFCASGLAQGPGNTIYFGEGSWLTVV.

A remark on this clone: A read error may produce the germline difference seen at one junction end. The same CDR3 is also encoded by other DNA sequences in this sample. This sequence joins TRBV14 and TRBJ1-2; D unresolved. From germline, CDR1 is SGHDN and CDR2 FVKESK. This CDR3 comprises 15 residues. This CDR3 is CASSPRYDFNYGYTF. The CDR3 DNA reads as TGTGCCAGCAGCCCCCGGTATGACTTCAACTATGGCTATACCTTC.

CDR3 nucleotide sequence: TGTGCCAGCAGCCAAGATGGCAGGAAGGAGGGACTAGCGGGATACAATGAGCAGTTCTTC. The encoded protein is CASSQDGRKEGLAGYNEQFF. The J gene is TRBJ2-1, the V gene TRBV14, with 13 bases that match TRBD2. CDR3 length equals 20 residues. CDR1 and CDR2 from the germline V gene are SGHDN and FVKESK. Losses at the gene ends were 0 bases for V and 4 bases for J; bases not matched to a gene: 12.

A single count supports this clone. The CDR3 loop is CASSSGDFRTDTQYF. The CDR3 DNA reads as TGTGCCAGCAGCTCTGGGGACTTCCGCACAGATACGCAGTATTTT. The chain joins TRBV5-6 to TRBJ2-3; the D gene is possibly TRBD2 (6 bases). The CDR3 length is 15 residues. Per the germline V gene, CDR1 is SGHDT and CDR2 is YYEEEE. V was trimmed by 3 bases and J by 1 base, leaving 12 bases between them.

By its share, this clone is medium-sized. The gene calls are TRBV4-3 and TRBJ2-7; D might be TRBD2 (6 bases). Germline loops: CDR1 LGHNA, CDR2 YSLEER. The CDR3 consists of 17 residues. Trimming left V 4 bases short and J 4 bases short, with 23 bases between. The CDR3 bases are TGCGCCAGCAGCCCGAACACTCCGGAGGGCCGTGCGTACGAGCAGTACTTC. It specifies CASSPNTPEGRAYEQYF.

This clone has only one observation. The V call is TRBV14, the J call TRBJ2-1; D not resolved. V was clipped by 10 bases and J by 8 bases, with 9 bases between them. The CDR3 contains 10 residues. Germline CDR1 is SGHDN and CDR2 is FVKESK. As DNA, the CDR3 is TGTGCCATCGGTACTGATGAGCAGTTCTTC. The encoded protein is CAIGTDEQFF.

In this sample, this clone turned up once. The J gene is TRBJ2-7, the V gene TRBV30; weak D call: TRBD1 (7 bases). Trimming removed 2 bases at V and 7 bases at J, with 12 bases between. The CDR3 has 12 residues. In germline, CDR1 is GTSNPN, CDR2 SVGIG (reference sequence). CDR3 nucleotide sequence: TGTGCCTGGAGTAAACAGGGGAGGGAGCAGTACTTC. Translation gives CAWSKQGREQYF.

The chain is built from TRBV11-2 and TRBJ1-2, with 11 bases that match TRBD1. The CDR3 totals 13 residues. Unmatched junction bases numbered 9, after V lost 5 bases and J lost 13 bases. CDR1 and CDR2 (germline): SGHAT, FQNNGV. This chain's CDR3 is CASSPRTGGKPTF. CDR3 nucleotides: TGTGCCAGCAGCCCGAGGACAGGGGGCAAGCCCACCTTC.

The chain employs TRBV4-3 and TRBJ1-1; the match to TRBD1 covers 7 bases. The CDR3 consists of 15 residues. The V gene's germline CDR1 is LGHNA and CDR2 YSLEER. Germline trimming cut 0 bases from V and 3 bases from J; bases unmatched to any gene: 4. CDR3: CASSQDRGQYTEAFF. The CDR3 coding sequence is TGCGCCAGCAGCCAAGATAGGGGGCAGTACACTGAAGCTTTCTTT.

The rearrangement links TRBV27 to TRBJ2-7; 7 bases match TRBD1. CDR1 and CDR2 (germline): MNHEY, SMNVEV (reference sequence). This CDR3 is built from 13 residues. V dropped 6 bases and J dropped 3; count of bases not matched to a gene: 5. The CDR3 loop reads CASSNRGFYEQYF. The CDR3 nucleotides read TGTGCCAGCAGCAACAGGGGTTTCTACGAGCAGTACTTC.

CDR3 amino acids: CASSYPVGQNTGELFF. DNA of the CDR3: TGTGCCAGCAGCTACCCCGTGGGACAGAACACCGGGGAGCTGTTTTTT. V gene TRBV28 combines with J gene TRBJ2-2; perhaps TRBD1 as D (6 bases). V lost 6 bases, J lost 1 base, and 15 bases lay in between. CDR1 and CDR2 (germline): MDHEN, SYDVKM. This CDR3 comprises 16 residues.

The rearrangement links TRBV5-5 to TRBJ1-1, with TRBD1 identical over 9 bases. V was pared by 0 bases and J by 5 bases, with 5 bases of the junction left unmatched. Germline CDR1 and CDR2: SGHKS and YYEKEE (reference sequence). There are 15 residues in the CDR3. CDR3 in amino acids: CASSLVGQGRTEAFF. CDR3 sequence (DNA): TGTGCCAGCAGCTTGGTTGGACAGGGGCGAACTGAAGCTTTCTTT.

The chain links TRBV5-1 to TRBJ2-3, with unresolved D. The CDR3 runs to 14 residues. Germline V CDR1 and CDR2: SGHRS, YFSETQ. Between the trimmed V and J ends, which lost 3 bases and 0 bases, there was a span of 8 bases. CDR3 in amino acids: CASSWYSSTDTQYF. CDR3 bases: TGCGCCAGCAGCTGGTACAGTAGCACAGATACGCAGTATTTT.

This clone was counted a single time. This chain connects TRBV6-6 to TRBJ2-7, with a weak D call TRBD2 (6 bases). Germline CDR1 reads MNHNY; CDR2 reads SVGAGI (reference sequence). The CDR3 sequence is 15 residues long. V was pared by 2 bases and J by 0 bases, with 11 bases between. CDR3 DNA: TGTGCCAGCAGTTACCGGGACGGGAGCTCCTACGAGCAGTACTTC. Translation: CASSYRDGSSYEQYF.

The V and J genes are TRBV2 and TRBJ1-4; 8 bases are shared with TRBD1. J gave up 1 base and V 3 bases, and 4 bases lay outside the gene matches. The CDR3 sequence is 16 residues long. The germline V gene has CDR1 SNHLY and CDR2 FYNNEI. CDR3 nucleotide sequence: TGTGCCAGCAGTGAGGGACAGGCCAAAACTAATGAAAAACTGTTTTTT. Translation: CASSEGQAKTNEKLFF.